The 8 T cell receptor beta chains below come from one sample, sequenced in a study of blood T cells in healthy people across ages. A second roughly 6 to 11 cycle PCR used barcoded and J-beta primers. TCRdb analysed the 5' RACE reads with MiXCR anew, one entry per CDR3 protein. Of about 1.1 million distinct CDR3 sequences listed, about two fifths are singletons. Material: blood. The receptors were sampled from a man aged 18-30 years in good health.

This clonotype was seen many times. V gene TRBV20-1 combines with J gene TRBJ1-2, with D hard to call. With 1 base removed from V and 3 bases from J, the gap between germline ends came to 6 bases. CDR3 length: 12 residues. Germline CDR1 reads DFQATT; CDR2 reads SNEGSKA (reference sequence). The CDR3 DNA is TGCAGTGCTAGAGGCCAGCACTATGGCTACACCTTC. It encodes CSARGQHYGYTF.

This clonotype appeared a single time. This chain links TRBV5-5 with TRBJ2-2; D call uncertain. V was shortened by 2 bases and J by 5 bases, with 19 bases between the two germline ends. The germline gives CDR1 SGHKS, CDR2 YYEKEE (reference sequence). This CDR3 region has 17 residues. In nucleotides, the CDR3 is TGTGCCAGCAGCTTCTACGCGATTCCCTCCCGAACCGGGGAGCTGTTTTTT. It is translated as CASSFYAIPSRTGELFF. Full variable domain (rest looked up from reference TRBV5-5 and TRBJ2-2): DAGVTQSPTHLIKTRGQQVTLRCSPISGHKSVSWYQQVLGQGPQFIFQYYEKEERGRGNFPDRFSARQFPNYSSELNVNALLLGDSALYLCASSFYAIPSRTGELFFGEGSRLTVL.

The chain carries TRBV4-2 and TRBJ2-1, with 9 bases that match TRBD1. The CDR3 consists of 14 residues. V shed 2 bases and J 5 bases; nucleotides not matched to a gene: 1. The germline V gene encodes CDR1 LGHNA and CDR2 YNFKEQ. The DNA for the CDR3 is TGTGCCAGCAGCCAAAGGACAGGGGACAATGAGCAGTTCTTC. Its translation: CASSQRTGDNEQFF.

The CDR3 protein is CASSENRGLEPQHF. CDR3 nucleotides: TGTGCCAGCAGTGAAAATAGGGGTTTGGAGCCCCAGCATTTT. This chain uses TRBV6-1 with TRBJ1-5; the D gene is possibly TRBD1 (5 bases). V was shortened by 2 bases and J by 8 bases, with 13 bases between the two germline ends. CDR3 length: 14 amino acids. In germline, CDR1 is MNHNS, CDR2 SASEGT.

This clonotype was seen repeatedly, ten times or more. The chain couples TRBV6-2 or TRBV6-3 to TRBJ1-1, with TRBD1 matching over 7 bases. V lost 2 bases to trimming and J lost 1 base; unmatched junction nucleotides: 1. The germline CDR1 and CDR2 sequences are MNHEY and SVGEGT. The CDR3 consists of 14 residues. CDR3 residues: CASSYGTANTEAFF. In nucleotides, the CDR3 is TGTGCCAGCAGTTACGGGACAGCGAACACTGAAGCTTTCTTT.

The chain is built from TRBV6-1 and TRBJ1-2; the match to TRBD1 covers 8 bases. Germline V gene data show CDR1 as MNHNS and CDR2 as SASEGT. Trimming at V came to 2 bases and at J to 6 bases, leaving 2 bases not matched to a gene. The CDR3 has 13 amino acids. This CDR3 is CASSEKTGDGYTF. As DNA, the CDR3 is TGTGCCAGCAGTGAAAAGACAGGGGATGGCTACACCTTC.

This clonotype was counted a few times. The chain uses TRBV11-2 and TRBJ2-1, with TRBD2 identical over 8 bases. Trimming cost V 5 bases and J 7 bases; bases outside gene matches: 7. Per germline, CDR1 SGHAT and CDR2 FQNNGV. CDR3 length equals 14 residues. CDR3 protein: CASSRSGVGNEQFF. Written as DNA, the CDR3 is TGTGCCAGCAGCCGTAGCGGGGTGGGAAATGAGCAGTTCTTC.

The CDR3 nucleotides are TGTGCCAGCACTCCTCCGATTGTTGAAAAACTGTTTTTT. Amino acids: CASTPPIVEKLFF. The chain uses TRBV12-3 or TRBV12-4 and TRBJ1-4; unclear D gene. V lost 7 bases and J lost 7, with 13 bases in between. The CDR3 loop spans 13 amino acids.